This T cell receptor beta chain is drawn from a study of Graves' ophthalmopathy and Graves' hyperthyroidism (dated by TCRdb to between 2018 and 2020). For context, the study as a whole: Hyperthyroidism was defined as stable when no progression to ophthalmopathy occurred within 18 months of follow-up. To explore V-J signatures distinguishing ophthalmopathy from hyperthyroidism, a discovery set of 100 patients (more than 40 ophthalmopathy, 57 stable hyperthyroidism) was enrolled. The study used TCR beta repertoire signatures to distinguish Graves' ophthalmopathy from Graves' hyperthyroidism and to predict progression to ophthalmopathy. In about six hyperthyroidism patients, the T-cell repertoire of thyroid tissue was compared with the T-cell repertoire of blood. An independent validation cohort comprised around 19 hyperthyroidism patients and 15 to 17 patients who later progressed from hyperthyroidism to ophthalmopathy. Following sampling, methimazole starting at 30 mg daily was administered to hyperthyroidism patients, and high-dose intravenous methylprednisolone was administered to ophthalmopathy patients. In total, 135 blood samples were TCR-sequenced: around 42 ophthalmopathy, some 75 hyperthyroidism and some 17 hyperthyroidism-to-ophthalmopathy patients.

What the authors observed across the whole study: In validation, the model predicted ophthalmopathy progression with about 70% sensitivity and around 72% specificity; 12 predicted patients were CT-confirmed with GO in a median of about 6.2 months. Most expanded thyroid clonotypes with a frequency above 0.001 also appeared in blood, which suggests that blood repertoires may reflect the immune response in the thyroid. In cross-validation, the 13-signature model distinguished ophthalmopathy from stable hyperthyroidism with nearly 90% sensitivity and approximately 81% specificity, while in the test set the corresponding values were about 80% and 75%. Sample size was not statistically predetermined, and group allocation was not concealed from the investigators.

Germline trimming: 6 bases from V, 6 bases from J; junction bases outside gene matches: 14. The CDR3, cysteine through phenylalanine, is 17 amino acids long. Only the CDR3 region is kept as DNA, spanning 51 bases read in frame from base 1. Hyperthyroidism patients were newly diagnosed, were aged 18 to 65 years, and had a disease duration under 2 months. Patients with other autoimmune diseases, uncontrolled infections, pregnancy or lactation were excluded. Diagnosis was based on clinical symptoms, serum thyroxine, TRAb, thyroid ultrasound and orbital computed tomography. Trizol reagent was used to extract the total RNA, and its quality was then checked on an Agilent 2100 Bioanalyzer. TCR beta CDR3 regions were amplified from RNA transcripts for repertoire sequencing. A first-round RT-PCR used HTBI primers with the Qiagen OneStep RT-PCR kit, followed by a second-round multiplex PCR, size selection and purification. Libraries were sequenced paired-end with 100 bp reads on an Illumina HiSeq2000. Regarding the original processing steps: SOAPnuke was used for read processing, and reads with adapters, uncalled bases, a mean Phred below 15, or no exact constant-primer or identifier match were discarded. COPE v1.2.5 was used to merge high-quality paired reads. Clonotypes were defined as unique nucleotide sequences and were aligned to IMGT TRB V, D and J references using MiTCR v1.1. Analysis was restricted to V-J combinations with a frequency above 0.0001, which covered just over 98% of repertoires. For each V-J combination, a TCR clonal expansion and chaos score was defined as F50 clonal expansion divided by the chaos observed in the TCRdist matrix. Welch's t-statistics and random forest were used to reduce features to approximately 13 V-J combinations, which were fed into a naive Bayes classifier. The similarity between thyroid and blood repertoires was quantified using the Morisita-Horn index. TCRdb redid the processing of the public reads, applying fastp at Q25 and MiXCR, and retained in-frame beta chains. For every CDR3 protein sequence, its rows merge into one entry that carries the most common genes and DNA. TCRdb, rather than the study authors, made the V and J calls. Here the sample has over a million distinct CDR3 sequences; roughly two fifths occur a single time. The ten largest clonotypes hold approximately 10% of the sample.

This clonotype came up a few times. The antigen this receptor binds is unknown. No much larger clonotype is one base removed from it; base qualities were not supplied. The V gene is TRBV12-3 or TRBV12-4 and the J gene is TRBJ2-2; 9 central bases correspond to TRBD1. The receptor was derived from an adult man with Graves' hyperthyroidism. Sequenced material: peripheral blood or thyroid tissue (not recorded which). CDR3 reads: CASRQPEGTGLAGELFF. The sequenced DNA is TGTGCCAGCAGGCAACCCGAAGGGACAGGGTTGGCCGGGGAGCTGTTTTTT.